A selection of T cell receptor beta chains follows, all from one sample in a study of shared clonotypes between healthy human individuals. Assay used: immunoSEQ multiplex PCR; TCRdb lists only in-frame clones, some missing. The sample yields under 1 million clones, approximately 92% seen once. Sequencing was performed on naive CD8+ T cells sorted from blood. These receptors were collected from a man aged 30-40 years in good health. CDR3s include the opening cysteine and the closing phenylalanine or tryptophan. D genes are given only for firm matches. Clone size is not always given. Where it is, it says once, few, many or a class for expanded clones.

>NA|TRBV7-9|TRBD2|TRBJ2-1
CASSMGLAGVGEQFF
TGTGCCAGCAGCATGGGACTAGCGGGAGTGGGAGAGCAGTTCTTC
>NA|TRBV7-9|TRBD2|TRBJ2-7
CASSPLAGGILFAYEQYF
TGTGCCAGCAGCCCCCTAGCGGGAGGGATATTATTTGCCTACGAGCAGTACTTC
>NA|TRBV11-2|NA|TRBJ1-5
CASSLFTGSNQPQHF
TGTGCCAGCAGCTTATTTACAGGTAGCAATCAGCCCCAGCATTTT
>NA|TRBV7-6|TRBD2|TRBJ2-3
CASSLEAGGSTDTQYF
TGTGCCAGCAGCTTAGAGGCGGGAGGTTCCACAGATACGCAGTATTTT
>once|TRBV4-1|NA|TRBJ2-5
CASSASGRTETQYF
TGCGCCAGCAGCGCCAGCGGCCGGACAGAGACCCAGTACTTC
>once|TRBV10-3|TRBD2|TRBJ2-5
CAISDHSGPHQETQYF
TGTGCCATCAGTGATCATAGCGGGCCCCACCAAGAGACCCAGTACTTC
>NA|TRBV13|TRBD1|TRBJ1-2
CASSHAGTGPLRGYTF
TGTGCCAGCAGCCATGCCGGGACAGGGCCTCTTAGAGGCTACACCTTC
>NA|TRBV27|NA|TRBJ2-1
CASSPYRGSDEQFF
TGTGCCAGCAGCCCCTATAGGGGCAGCGATGAGCAGTTCTTC
>NA|TRBV27|NA|TRBJ2-7
CASSWTRGYEQYF
TGTGCCAGCAGTTGGACCAGGGGCTACGAGCAGTACTTC
>few|TRBV7-9|NA|TRBJ1-5
CASSLGPLGNQPQHF
TGTGCCAGCAGCTTAGGGCCTCTCGGCAATCAGCCCCAGCATTTT
>NA|TRBV7-2|TRBD2|TRBJ2-1
CASSLAGVSYNEQFF
TGTGCCAGCAGCCTAGCGGGAGTCTCCTACAATGAGCAGTTCTTC
>NA|TRBV5-4|TRBD1|TRBJ2-1
CASSWGQNYNEQFF
TGTGCCAGCAGCTGGGGACAGAATTACAATGAGCAGTTCTTC
>NA|TRBV13|TRBD1|TRBJ1-1
CASSATGTGATEAFF
TGTGCCAGCAGCGCCACCGGGACAGGGGCCACTGAAGCTTTCTTT
>NA|TRBV11-2|TRBD2|TRBJ2-1
CASSSTPTSGSLDEQFF
TGTGCCAGCAGCTCCACACCGACTAGCGGGAGTCTGGATGAGCAGTTCTTC
>NA|TRBV27|NA|TRBJ2-7
CASSSLRDFSYEQYF
TGTGCCAGCAGTTCCTTAAGGGACTTCTCCTACGAGCAGTACTTC
>NA|TRBV12-2|NA|TRBJ2-3
CASRLGRTDTDTQYF
TGTGCAAGTCGCTTAGGGCGGACAGACACAGATACGCAGTATTTT
>NA|TRBV13|NA|TRBJ2-3
CASSRGLLPQYF
TGTGCCAGCAGCCGAGGGCTCCTCCCGCAGTATTTT
>NA|TRBV5-1|NA|TRBJ1-1
CASSLKPGDNTEAFF
TGCGCCAGCAGCTTGAAGCCAGGGGATAACACTGAAGCTTTCTTT
>NA|TRBV7-8|TRBD2|TRBJ2-3
CASSQKTSGTLSDTQYF
TGTGCCAGCAGCCAAAAGACTAGCGGGACTCTATCGGATACGCAGTATTTT
>NA|TRBV15|NA|TRBJ1-4
CATSRPRPGTGEKLFF
TGTGCCACCAGCAGACCCCGGCCGGGGACGGGTGAAAAACTGTTTTTT
>few|TRBV27|TRBD2|TRBJ2-3
CASRELADTDTQYF
TGTGCCAGCAGGGAACTAGCGGACACAGATACGCAGTATTTT
>NA|TRBV4-3|TRBD2|TRBJ2-7
CASSQDALAGYEQYF
TGCGCCAGCAGCCAAGACGCCCTAGCGGGGTACGAGCAGTACTTC
>NA|TRBV5-6|NA|TRBJ2-1
CASSWENEQFF
TGTGCCAGCAGCTGGGAGAATGAGCAGTTCTTC
>NA|TRBV27|NA|TRBJ1-5
CASSLGQTNQPQHF
TGTGCCAGCAGCCTGGGACAAACCAATCAGCCCCAGCATTTT
>NA|TRBV9|TRBD1|TRBJ2-7
CASSVGVGQGADEQYF
TGTGCCAGCAGCGTAGGTGTCGGACAGGGGGCGGACGAGCAGTACTTC
>NA|TRBV19|TRBD2|TRBJ2-1
CASSIRRLAGGPGEQFF
TGTGCCAGTAGTATCAGGAGACTAGCGGGAGGCCCGGGCGAGCAGTTCTTC
>once|TRBV28|TRBD1|TRBJ1-4
CASSLGTVEKLFF
TGTGCCAGCAGTCTGGGGACAGTAGAAAAACTGTTTTTT
>few|TRBV27|NA|TRBJ2-7
CASSGSSYEQYF
TGTGCCAGCAGTGGGAGCTCCTACGAGCAGTACTTC
>NA|TRBV4-1|NA|TRBJ2-1
CASSQPPGEESYNEQFF
TGCGCCAGCAGCCAACCCCCAGGAGAGGAGTCCTACAATGAGCAGTTCTTC
>NA|TRBV30|NA|TRBJ1-5
CAWSPGIGHQPQHF
TGTGCCTGGAGTCCAGGGATTGGGCATCAGCCCCAGCATTTT
>NA|TRBV5-3|NA|TRBJ2-7
CARTIPTDSSYEQYF
TGTGCCAGAACCATCCCGACAGATAGCTCCTACGAGCAGTACTTC
>once|TRBV29-1|NA|TRBJ2-1
CSVGGSTNEQFF
TGCAGCGTTGGTGGGTCGACTAATGAGCAGTTCTTC
>NA|TRBV28|NA|TRBJ2-7
CASSRREVQGGEQYF
TGTGCCAGCAGTAGACGGGAGGTCCAGGGGGGCGAGCAGTACTTC
>NA|TRBV4-1|TRBD2|TRBJ2-2
CASSQSGGNTGELFF
TGCGCCAGCAGCCAAAGCGGGGGAAACACCGGGGAGCTGTTTTTT
>many|TRBV7-9|TRBD2|TRBJ2-5
CASSFWGGHQETQYF
TGTGCCAGCAGCTTCTGGGGGGGACACCAAGAGACCCAGTACTTC
>NA|TRBV6-5|NA|TRBJ2-3
CASSYRTPISTDTQYF
TGTGCCAGCAGTTACCGGACCCCGATTAGCACAGATACGCAGTATTTT
>once|TRBV18|TRBD1|TRBJ2-7
CASSPTQGALSEQYF
TGTGCCAGCTCACCAACACAGGGGGCATTAAGCGAGCAGTACTTC
>NA|TRBV28|TRBD1|TRBJ2-3
CASSSTIGQGISTDTQYF
TGTGCCAGCAGTTCGACCATCGGACAGGGAATTTCAACAGATACGCAGTATTTT
>NA|TRBV27|NA|TRBJ2-1
CASSLGGDHNEQFF
TGTGCCAGCAGTTTAGGAGGGGATCACAATGAGCAGTTCTTC
>NA|TRBV7-9|NA|TRBJ2-1
CASSSPVPGEQFF
TGTGCCAGCAGCTCCCCGGTGCCAGGTGAGCAGTTCTTC
>once|TRBV7-8|NA|TRBJ1-5
CASTHSRDWVNQPQHF
TGTGCCAGCACCCACTCCAGGGACTGGGTCAATCAGCCCCAGCATTTT
>NA|TRBV27|NA|TRBJ2-1
CARSGQGSRGNEQFF
TGTGCCAGGAGTGGGCAGGGGTCACGGGGCAATGAGCAGTTCTTC
>NA|TRBV20-1|NA|TRBJ2-1
CSATVNEQFF
TGCAGCGCCACGGTCAATGAGCAGTTCTTC
>NA|TRBV29-1|NA|TRBJ2-3
CSVGVANTDTQYF
TGCAGCGTGGGGGTAGCTAACACAGATACGCAGTATTTT
>NA|TRBV28|TRBD2|TRBJ2-7
CASRKTSGSYEQYF
TGTGCCAGCAGGAAGACTAGCGGGAGCTACGAGCAGTACTTC
>NA|TRBV27|NA|TRBJ1-5
CASSLNGYQPQHF
TGTGCCAGCAGTTTAAACGGCTATCAGCCCCAGCATTTT
>NA|TRBV7-8|NA|TRBJ2-6
CASSLIQNSGANVLTF
TGTGCCAGCAGCTTGATACAGAACTCTGGGGCCAACGTCCTGACTTTC
>NA|TRBV5-1|NA|TRBJ2-1
CASSLDWVEQFF
TGCGCCAGCAGCTTGGACTGGGTTGAGCAGTTCTTC
>NA|TRBV7-2|TRBD1|TRBJ1-1
CASSKPQGLDTEAFF
TGTGCCAGCAGCAAACCACAGGGGCTGGACACTGAAGCTTTCTTT
>NA|TRBV5-1|NA|TRBJ2-1
CASSPSVPNEQFF
TGCGCCAGCAGCCCCTCGGTCCCCAATGAGCAGTTCTTC
>NA|TRBV6-1|NA|TRBJ1-6
CASSEDQFIYNSPLHF
TGTGCCAGCAGTGAGGATCAGTTTATCTATAATTCACCCCTCCACTTT